The following is a T cell receptor beta chain sequence with its context. The sample holds other DNA sequences that translate to the same CDR3. Using immunoSEQ multiplex PCR, the repertoire was profiled, and TCRdb retains in-frame clones only, with some absent. The table records about 160,000 clones, more than 85% of them present only once. This specimen belongs to a study of blood T cell repertoires in COVID-19. About the research overall: The United States, Italy and Spain supplied acute and convalescent COVID-19 samples. T cells, B-cell-depleted T cells, or PBMCs supplied cDNA or gDNA.

The germline gives CDR1 SNHLY, CDR2 FYNNEI. The ends were cut back, 4 bases at V and 1 base at J, with 10 bases in the middle. The CDR3 totals 14 residues. The receptor's source is a man between 60 and 75 years old with COVID-19, enrolled during active disease. The sequenced sample was peripheral blood. The genes are TRBV2 and TRBJ1-1; TRBD1 is a possible D gene (6 bases). The CDR3 reads CASSGQVSNTEAFF. The CDR3 DNA is TGTGCCAGCAGTGGACAGGTCTCGAACACTGAAGCTTTCTTT. Based on the CDR3 plus reference TRBV2 and TRBJ1-1, the full variable domain is EPEVTQTPSHQVTQMGQEVILRCVPISNHLYFYWYRQILGQKVEFLVSFYNNEISEKSEIFDDQFSVERPDGSNFTLKIRSTKLEDSAMYFCASSGQVSNTEAFFGQGTRLTVV.